This T cell receptor beta chain was identified during a study of blood T cells in healthy people across ages. The wider study: Template switching captured about one barcoded beta molecule per two T cells.

Of note for this clonotype: Its cognate antigen is unknown.

Trimming pared 3 bases from V and 0 bases from J, leaving 8 bases between. Germline loops: CDR1 MNHEY, CDR2 SMNVEV (reference sequence). The CDR3 extends over 15 amino acids. Primers used in a second PCR of roughly 6 to 11 cycles were a sample-barcoded 5' primer and a J-beta primer mix. TCRdb re-called the 5' RACE reads with MiXCR, one entry per CDR3 protein. The sample records roughly 1,300,000 distinct CDR3 sequences, almost 60% being singletons. Russia was home to the donors, healthy Caucasian individuals aged roughly 6 to 90. Total RNA was isolated from each sample in quantities of at least 5.5 micrograms. Study results and limitations: Both naive CD4+ cell counts and diversity were greater in long-lived donors than in aged donors.

V and J are TRBV27 and TRBJ2-2, with D unclear. This sequence originates from a man between 18 and 29 years old in good health. What was sequenced was blood. The CDR3 reads CASSFFTPNTGELFF. CDR3 in DNA: TGTGCCAGCAGTTTTTTTACCCCGAACACCGGGGAGCTGTTTTTT.